These 7 T cell receptor beta chains came from one sample sequenced in a study of blood T cell repertoires in COVID-19. Using immunoSEQ multiplex PCR, the repertoire was profiled, and TCRdb retains in-frame clones only, with some absent. Of under 450,000 clones in the sample, more than 65% were seen once. The sequencing sample was made of peripheral blood. The receptors derive from a human donor with acute or convalescent COVID-19. The donor label of this sample is uncertain.

The CDR3 DNA sequence: TGTGCCAGCAGGCCGGGACAGCGGGTGAACACTGAAGCTTTCTTT. This sequence encodes CASRPGQRVNTEAFF. V usage is TRBV6-5 and J usage is TRBJ1-1, with 7 bases matching TRBD1. CDR1 MNHEY and CDR2 SVGAGI come from the germline V gene. Germline trimming cut 6 bases from V and 0 bases from J; bases unmatched to any gene: 7. This CDR3 has 15 amino acids.

The chain couples TRBV4-2 to TRBJ2-5; the match to TRBD2 covers 11 bases. The V gene's germline CDR1 is LGHNA and CDR2 YNFKEQ. Trimming removed 1 base from V and 4 bases from J; junction bases left unmatched: 5. The CDR3 contains 16 residues. CDR3 in DNA: TGTGCCAGCAGCCAAGCTAGCGGGGGGATGAGAGAGACCCAGTACTTC. Protein product: CASSQASGGMRETQYF.

The chain joins TRBV7-9 to TRBJ2-3; 8 nucleotides match TRBD2. Germline V gene sequence: CDR1 SEHNR, CDR2 FQNEAQ (reference sequence). After removal of 2 bases from V and 2 bases from J, the junction contained 15 bases not matched to a gene. There are 19 residues in the CDR3. The CDR3 region is CASSLLKIAGRDYTDTQYF. The CDR3 DNA sequence: TGTGCCAGCAGCTTACTTAAAATAGCGGGAAGAGACTACACAGATACGCAGTATTTT.

The CDR3 loop is CASSPGATSNYGYTF. The CDR3 coding sequence is TGCGCCAGCAGCCCAGGGGCTACCTCTAACTATGGCTACACCTTC. The rearrangement uses TRBV5-1 and TRBJ1-2, with a weak D call TRBD1 (6 bases). The CDR3 runs 15 residues. From germline, CDR1 is SGHRS and CDR2 YFSETQ. V dropped 4 bases and J dropped 0 bases, with 13 bases sitting between them.

This chain joins TRBV5-4 and TRBJ1-1, with D perhaps matching TRBD1 (5 bases). Trimming removed 5 bases from V and 3 bases from J, with 14 bases in between. The CDR3 is made up of 14 amino acids. The V gene's germline CDR1 is SGHNT and CDR2 YYREEE (reference sequence). The CDR3, as DNA: TGTGCCAGCAGTACCGGGGGAAAATACACTGAAGCTTTCTTT. Its protein is CASSTGGKYTEAFF.

The V and J genes are TRBV6-5 and TRBJ1-2; D is perhaps TRBD1 (6 bases). Trimming left V 6 bases short and J 5 bases short, with 13 bases between. Per germline, CDR1 MNHEY and CDR2 SVGAGI. The CDR3 sequence is 13 residues long. CDR3: CASRPGTSYGYTF. CDR3 nucleotide sequence: TGTGCCAGCAGACCCGGGACATCATATGGCTACACCTTC.

The CDR3 DNA is TGTGCCAGCAGCCAAGATTATCAGGGGCTGACCTATGGCTACACCTTC. Amino acid sequence: CASSQDYQGLTYGYTF. The genes are TRBV4-2 and TRBJ1-2, with D possibly TRBD1 on 6 matching bases. The CDR3 sequence is 16 residues long. V dropped 0 bases and J dropped 4 bases, with 15 bases sitting between them. Germline CDR1 is LGHNA and CDR2 is YNFKEQ.